These T cell receptor beta chains were read from a single sample in a study of blood T cell repertoires in COVID-19. The repertoire was sequenced with immunoSEQ multiplex PCR; TCRdb's copy has only in-frame clones and lacks some. The data contain almost 65,000 clones, more than 75% of them singletons. The material sequenced was PBMCs or T cells enriched from blood (not recorded which). These receptors originate from a woman between 35 and 50 years old who had recovered from COVID-19. The conserved cysteine and the conserved F or W are not part of the CDR3 here. The D gene is left open where the match is weak.

v_call	j_call	d_call	cdr3_aa
TRBV3-1/TRBV3-2	TRBJ1-3	TRBD1	ASSQATGAGNTIY
TRBV9	TRBJ2-1	TRBD2	ASSTSGDSYNEQF
TRBV2	TRBJ2-5	-	ASSGLSTAQETQY
TRBV12-5	TRBJ2-5	-	ASGFLRETQY
TRBV9	TRBJ1-3	-	ASSVARQGSSGNTIY
TRBV19	TRBJ2-3	TRBD1	ASSWGDRGADTQY
TRBV11-2	TRBJ1-1	TRBD1	ASSLDGNRGRIGLNTEAF
TRBV4-2	TRBJ2-5	-	ASSQGQQETQY
TRBV10-3	TRBJ1-3	-	AISESRGHTIY
TRBV5-5	TRBJ1-5	-	ASSNDIGLGGQPQH
TRBV6-5	TRBJ2-1	TRBD1	ASTFPGQGLDEQF
TRBV5-1	TRBJ1-4	-	ASSKQGGGDEKLF
TRBV25-1	TRBJ2-7	TRBD1	ASSPRGTVFLGDEQY
TRBV20-1	TRBJ2-7	TRBD1	SASEDRGRFYEQY
TRBV10-2	TRBJ2-7	TRBD1	ASSPGTDSYEQY
TRBV21-1	TRBJ1-2	-	ASSLLRESNYGYT
TRBV29-1	TRBJ1-1	-	SVMRTVMNTEAF
TRBV19	TRBJ1-5	TRBD1	ASSIAKDRNGNQPQH
TRBV19	TRBJ1-2	-	ASSLGVGDYGYT
TRBV2	TRBJ2-3	TRBD2	ASIYRAGGHPDTQY
TRBV7-9	TRBJ1-5	TRBD1	ASSLVQGDQPQH
TRBV10-3	TRBJ2-1	TRBD2	AIRGSGGADEQF
TRBV12-3/TRBV12-4	TRBJ1-1	-	ASRGARGTEAF
TRBV19	TRBJ2-1	TRBD2	ASTPAGFYNEQF
TRBV13	TRBJ1-1	-	ASSSGNTEAF
TRBV24-1	TRBJ1-2	-	ATSGEDSIYGYT
TRBV10-2	TRBJ2-7	TRBD2	ASSEVGGGDYEQY
TRBV11-2	TRBJ2-3	TRBD1	ASSLHPGGIDTDTQY
TRBV24-1	TRBJ2-1	TRBD2	ATSDFSKERGNNEQF
TRBV18	TRBJ2-5	-	ASSPEDSLYQETQY
TRBV9	TRBJ2-2	-	ASSVTLTGELF
TRBV9	TRBJ2-7	-	ASSVDNEQY
TRBV19	TRBJ1-3	-	ASSTVSGNTIY
TRBV24-1	TRBJ1-1	TRBD1	ATSDPRTGGAAF
TRBV11-2	TRBJ2-6	TRBD1	ASSSLRTGAISGANVLT
TRBV2	TRBJ2-7	-	ASMTSFYEQY
TRBV21-1	TRBJ2-2	-	ASSKVVRLANTGELF
TRBV25-1	TRBJ1-6	TRBD1	ASRTTGENSPLH
TRBV10-2	TRBJ1-2	TRBD1	ASSLIGTGNGYT
TRBV5-1	TRBJ2-1	TRBD2	ASSLSGGGDEQF
TRBV11-2	TRBJ2-3	TRBD2	ASSLVRGDTDTQY
TRBV5-1	TRBJ2-5	-	ASSSGSQETQY
TRBV6-4	TRBJ1-1	-	ASSDGGTEAF
TRBV12-5	TRBJ1-2	-	ASGFYPTEPNYGYT
TRBV19	TRBJ1-2	TRBD1	ASKSDRQGPVTNYGYT
TRBV7-3	TRBJ2-7	-	ASSFGEGVDEQY
TRBV9	TRBJ2-2	-	ASSAQTGGELF
TRBV20-1	TRBJ1-1	-	SAIPNTEAF
TRBV2	TRBJ1-2	-	ASSVSRESGYT
TRBV10-3	TRBJ1-2	-	AISESKLPYGYT
TRBV5-1	TRBJ1-2	-	ASSSWGHQDYGYT
TRBV15	TRBJ1-6	-	ATSRLSLNSPLH
TRBV29-1	TRBJ2-5	TRBD2	SVPRGGPETQY
TRBV7-2	TRBJ1-5	-	ASSRDSGSNQPQH
TRBV9	TRBJ2-7	-	ASSKGEPYEQY
TRBV7-3	TRBJ2-3	-	ASSLLGLADTQY
TRBV11-2	TRBJ1-6	-	ASSLFQGDSPLH